Listed here are 17 T cell receptor beta chains from one sample, sequenced in a study of blood T cell repertoires in COVID-19. The protocol was immunoSEQ multiplex PCR, while the TCRdb copy is restricted to in-frame clones and leaves out a portion. The table includes 100,000 to 110,000 clones, about 90% detected once. The sample taken for sequencing was peripheral blood. These receptors all stem from a man aged 30 to 45 in a cohort sampled during active COVID-19.

This clone has more than one count but fewer than ten. The chain employs TRBV28 and TRBJ1-3; D not resolved. Trimming removed 7 bases at V and 0 bases at J, with 16 bases between. Germline V lookup: CDR1 MDHEN, CDR2 SYDVKM. This CDR3 comprises 16 residues. The CDR3 DNA reads as TGTGCCAGCACCACCCACAGCTTATCCTCTGGAAACACCATATATTTT. This sequence encodes CASTTHSLSSGNTIYF. Complete variable domain (other parts from reference TRBV28 and TRBJ1-3): DVKVTQSSRYLVKRTGEKVFLECVQDMDHENMFWYRQDPGLGLRLIYFSYDVKMKEKGDIPEGYSVSREKKERFSLILESASTNQTSMYLCASTTHSLSSGNTIYFGEGSWLTVV.

The J gene is TRBJ2-3, the V gene TRBV3-1 (or the pseudogene TRBV3-2); 9 nucleotides match TRBD1. This CDR3 region has 15 residues. Germline V gene lookup returns CDR1 LGHDT and CDR2 YNNKEL (reference sequence). J was trimmed by 2 bases and V by 3 bases; bases with no gene match: 3. This chain's CDR3 is CASSHGTGTTDTQYF. The CDR3 DNA is TGTGCCAGCAGCCACGGGACAGGGACCACAGATACGCAGTATTTT.

This clone was observed once. The CDR3 sequence is CASSTWQGYNEQFF. The CDR3 nucleotides read TGTGCCAGTAGTACGTGGCAGGGCTACAATGAGCAGTTCTTC. The V and J genes are TRBV19 and TRBJ2-1; D perhaps matches TRBD1 (5 bases). Germline values: CDR1 LNHDA, CDR2 SQIVND (reference sequence). V dropped 4 bases and J dropped 3 bases, with 10 bases sitting between them. The CDR3 length is 14 residues.

The chain carries TRBV7-3 and TRBJ2-5; weak D call: TRBD2 (6 bases). This CDR3 is built from 14 residues. The V gene's germline CDR1 is SGHTA and CDR2 FQGTGA. V gave up 2 bases and J gave up 2 bases, with 9 bases separating them. For the CDR3, the DNA is TGTGCCAGCAGCTTAGGAGGGGTACAAGAGACCCAGTACTTC. Protein sequence: CASSLGGVQETQYF.

The chain links TRBV24-1 to TRBJ1-1; TRBD1 is a possible D gene (6 bases). The ends were cut back, 7 bases at V and 9 bases at J, with 8 bases in the middle. The V gene's germline CDR1 is KGHDR and CDR2 SFDVKD. This CDR3 comprises 10 residues. Written as DNA, the CDR3 is TGTGCCACCAGGGACAGCCAAGCTTTCTTT. Its protein is CATRDSQAFF.

The rearrangement joins TRBV11-2 to TRBJ2-1; 9 nucleotides match TRBD2. V dropped 2 bases and J dropped 5; count of bases not matched to a gene: 4. The CDR3 consists of 15 residues. Germline CDR1 is SGHAT and CDR2 is FQNNGV. This chain's CDR3 is CASSLSGLAHNEQFF. CDR3 in DNA: TGTGCCAGCAGCTTATCGGGACTAGCACACAATGAGCAGTTCTTC.

The genes are TRBV5-1 and TRBJ2-5, with no clear D. The germline V gene encodes CDR1 SGHRS and CDR2 YFSETQ. There are 14 residues in the CDR3. V was cut by 1 base and J by 2 bases, with 9 bases left in between. CDR3 loop: CASSLLPRQETQYF. CDR3 sequence (DNA): TGCGCCAGCAGCTTGCTCCCTAGACAAGAGACCCAGTACTTC.

This clone was found a few times. The V and J genes are TRBV30 and TRBJ2-3; 10 bases are a match to TRBD2. The germline V gene encodes CDR1 GTSNPN and CDR2 SVGIG (reference sequence). V was pared by 4 bases and J by 2 bases, with 6 bases of the junction left unmatched. The CDR3 consists of 15 residues. Here the CDR3 reads CAWKKLAGFTDTQYF. The CDR3 coding sequence is TGTGCCTGGAAGAAACTAGCGGGGTTCACAGATACGCAGTATTTT. Full variable domain (remainder filled in from reference TRBV30 and TRBJ2-3): SQTIHQWPATLVQPVGSPLSLECTVEGTSNPNLYWYRQAAGRGLQLLFYSVGIGQISSEVPQNLSASRPQDRQFILSSKKLLLSDSGFYLCAWKKLAGFTDTQYFGPGTRLTVL.

This clone was seen only once. The CDR3 sequence: CASRTANTGELFF. The CDR3 nucleotides are TGCGCCAGCAGGACAGCGAACACCGGGGAGCTGTTTTTT. The genes are TRBV10-1 and TRBJ2-2; TRBD1 might be the D (5 bases). This CDR3 region has 13 residues. CDR1 and CDR2 from the germline V gene are WNHNN and SYGVQD (reference sequence). V shed 6 bases and J shed 0 bases, with 5 bases lying between them.

V gene TRBV20-1 combines with J gene TRBJ1-4; D is ambiguous. Between the trimmed V and J ends, which lost 6 bases and 8 bases, there was a span of 7 bases. Looked up from germline, CDR1 is DFQATT and CDR2 is SNEGSKA (reference sequence). The CDR3 spans 10 residues. CDR3 amino acids: CSAFREKLFF. The CDR3, as DNA: TGCAGTGCCTTTCGGGAAAAACTGTTTTTT.

CDR3 sequence reads: CASSPGQGMVYGYTF. The CDR3 DNA reads TGTGCCAGCTCACCTGGACAGGGGATGGTGTATGGCTACACCTTC. The rearrangement uses TRBV18 and TRBJ1-2, with 9 nucleotides matching TRBD1. There are 15 residues in the CDR3. Germline V gene sequence: CDR1 KGHSH, CDR2 LQKENI. The V segment lost 3 bases and the J segment 5 bases; nucleotides outside the gene matches: 7.

This chain joins TRBV29-1 and TRBJ2-7, with 7 bases matching TRBD1. The CDR3 totals 14 residues. V was clipped by 7 bases and J by 0 bases; unmatched bases: 9. The germline V gene has CDR1 SQVTM and CDR2 ANQGSEA. The CDR3, as DNA: TGCAGCGCCCTGACAGGGATAAACTCCTACGAGCAGTACTTC. Translating gives CSALTGINSYEQYF.

The CDR3 here is CASSPVGAPTNEKLFF. The CDR3 DNA reads as TGTGCCAGTAGTCCAGTGGGGGCTCCAACTAATGAAAAACTGTTTTTT. This sequence joins TRBV19 and TRBJ1-4; D may be TRBD1 (6 bases). This CDR3 spans 16 amino acids. The germline gives CDR1 LNHDA, CDR2 SQIVND (reference sequence). The ends were cut back, 5 bases at V and 0 bases at J, with 13 bases in the middle.

The gene calls are TRBV25-1 and TRBJ1-6, with D uncertain. The V gene's germline CDR1 is MGHDK and CDR2 SYGVNS. The V gene lost 5 bases and the J gene lost 0 bases, with 11 bases spanning the gap. The CDR3 sequence is 16 residues long. The CDR3 here is CASSRGGSSYNSPLHF. The CDR3 DNA sequence: TGTGCCAGCAGTCGAGGTGGGAGCTCCTATAATTCACCCCTCCACTTT.

This chain joins TRBV7-9 and TRBJ2-1, with D perhaps TRBD1 (8 bases). From germline, CDR1 is SEHNR and CDR2 FQNEAQ (reference sequence). V was pared by 5 bases and J by 2 bases, with 19 bases between. This CDR3 is built from 17 residues. This CDR3 is CASSNDYRGGTYNEQFF. The CDR3 DNA reads TGTGCCAGCAGCAATGATTACAGGGGGGGAACCTACAATGAGCAGTTCTTC.

This chain joins TRBV5-1 and TRBJ1-1; D is possibly TRBD1 (6 bases). V was cut by 0 bases and J by 11 bases, with 17 bases left in between. Germline V lookup: CDR1 SGHRS, CDR2 YFSETQ. This CDR3 has 14 amino acids. In DNA form, the CDR3 reads TGCGCCAGCAGCTTGGAGACAGGACGCTTAGGGGCTTTCTTT. Translating gives CASSLETGRLGAFF.

The chain links TRBV6-5 to TRBJ2-7; 9 bases are a match to TRBD1. Losses at the gene ends were 7 bases for V and 6 bases for J; bases not matched to a gene: 13. Germline CDR1 MNHEY, CDR2 SVGAGI. The CDR3 consists of 15 residues. CDR3 bases: TGTGCCAGCAAATCACAGGGGGCTCTATTATCCGAGCAGTACTTC. Its protein product is CASKSQGALLSEQYF.